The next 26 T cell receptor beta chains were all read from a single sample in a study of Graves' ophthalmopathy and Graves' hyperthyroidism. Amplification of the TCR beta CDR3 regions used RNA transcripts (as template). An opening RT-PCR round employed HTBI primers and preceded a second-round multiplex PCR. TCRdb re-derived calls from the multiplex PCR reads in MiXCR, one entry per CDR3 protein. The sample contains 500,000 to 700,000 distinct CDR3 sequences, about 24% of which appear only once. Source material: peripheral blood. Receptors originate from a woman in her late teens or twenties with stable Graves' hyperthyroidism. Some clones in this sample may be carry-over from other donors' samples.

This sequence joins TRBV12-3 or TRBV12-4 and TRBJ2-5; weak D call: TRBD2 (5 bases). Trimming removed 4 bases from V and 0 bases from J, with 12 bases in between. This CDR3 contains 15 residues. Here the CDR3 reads CASSSQRGYQETQYF. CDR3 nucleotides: TGTGCCAGCAGTTCACAACGGGGTTACCAAGAGACCCAGTACTTC.

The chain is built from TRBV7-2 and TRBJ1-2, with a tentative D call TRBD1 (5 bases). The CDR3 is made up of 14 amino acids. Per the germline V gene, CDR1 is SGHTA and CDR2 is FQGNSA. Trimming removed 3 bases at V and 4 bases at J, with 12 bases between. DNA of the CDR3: TGTGCCAGCAGCTTCCTCGGGGACCTCTATGGCTACACCTTC. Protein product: CASSFLGDLYGYTF. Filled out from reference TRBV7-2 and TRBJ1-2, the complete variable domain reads GAGVSQSPSNKVTEKGKDVELRCDPISGHTALYWYRQSLGQGLEFLIYFQGNSAPDKSGLPSDRFSAERTGGSVSTLTIQRTQQEDSAVYLCASSFLGDLYGYTFGSGTRLTVV.

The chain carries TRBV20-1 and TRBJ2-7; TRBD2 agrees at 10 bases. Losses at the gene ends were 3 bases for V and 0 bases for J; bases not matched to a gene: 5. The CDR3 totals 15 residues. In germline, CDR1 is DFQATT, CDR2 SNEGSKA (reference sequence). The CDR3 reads CSASGLAGVSYEQYF. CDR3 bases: TGCAGTGCTAGTGGGCTAGCGGGGGTCTCCTACGAGCAGTACTTC.

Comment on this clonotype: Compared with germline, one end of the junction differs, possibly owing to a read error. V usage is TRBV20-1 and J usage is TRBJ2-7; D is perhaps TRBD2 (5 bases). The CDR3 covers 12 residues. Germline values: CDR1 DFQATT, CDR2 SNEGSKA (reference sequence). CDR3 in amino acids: CSAGDYSYEQYF. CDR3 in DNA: TGCAGTGCTGGAGACTACTCCTACGAGCAGTACTTC.

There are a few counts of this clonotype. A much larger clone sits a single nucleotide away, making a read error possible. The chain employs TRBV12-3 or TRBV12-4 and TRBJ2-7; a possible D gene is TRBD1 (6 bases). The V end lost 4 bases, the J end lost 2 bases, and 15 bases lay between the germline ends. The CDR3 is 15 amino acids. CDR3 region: CASSSPDRRTYEQYF. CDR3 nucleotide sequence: TGTGCCAGCAGTTCCCCCGACAGGAGGACCTACGAGCAGTACTTC.

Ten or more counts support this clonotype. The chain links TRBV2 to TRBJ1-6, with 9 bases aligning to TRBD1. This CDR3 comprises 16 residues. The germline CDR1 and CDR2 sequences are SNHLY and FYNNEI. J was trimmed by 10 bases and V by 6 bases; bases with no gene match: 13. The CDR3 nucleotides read TGTGCCAGCAGCCCCAACCCGGACAGGGGAGGGTCACCCCTCCACTTT. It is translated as CASSPNPDRGGSPLHF.

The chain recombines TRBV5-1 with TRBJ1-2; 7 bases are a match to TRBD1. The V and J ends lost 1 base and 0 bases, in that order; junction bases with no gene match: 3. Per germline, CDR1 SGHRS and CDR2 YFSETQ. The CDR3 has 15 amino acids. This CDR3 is CASSLPGQANYGYTF. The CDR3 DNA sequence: TGCGCCAGCAGCTTGCCCGGACAGGCTAACTATGGCTACACCTTC.

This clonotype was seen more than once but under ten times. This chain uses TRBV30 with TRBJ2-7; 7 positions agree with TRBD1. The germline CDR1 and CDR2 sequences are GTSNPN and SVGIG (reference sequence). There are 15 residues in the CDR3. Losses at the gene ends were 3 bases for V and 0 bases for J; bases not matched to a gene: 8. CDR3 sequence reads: CAWSETGKSSYEQYF. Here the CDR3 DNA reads TGTGCCTGGAGCGAGACAGGGAAAAGCTCCTACGAGCAGTACTTC.

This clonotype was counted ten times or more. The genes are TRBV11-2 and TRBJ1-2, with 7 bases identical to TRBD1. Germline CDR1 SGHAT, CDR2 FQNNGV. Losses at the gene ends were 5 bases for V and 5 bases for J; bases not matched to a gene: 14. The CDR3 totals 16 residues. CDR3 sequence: CASSPPGQERTYGYTF. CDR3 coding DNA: TGTGCCAGCAGCCCCCCCGGACAGGAGAGAACGTATGGCTACACCTTC.

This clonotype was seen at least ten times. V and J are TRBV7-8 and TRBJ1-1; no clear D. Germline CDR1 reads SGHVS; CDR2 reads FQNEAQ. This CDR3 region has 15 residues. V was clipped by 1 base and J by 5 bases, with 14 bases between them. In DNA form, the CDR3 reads TGTGCCAGCAGCTTAGGGGGTAGGGCCTGGACTGAAGCTTTCTTT. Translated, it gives CASSLGGRAWTEAFF.

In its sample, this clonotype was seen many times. In nucleotides, the CDR3 is TGTGCCAGCACCCCGGGGACAGGGGGTCACGAGCAGTACTTC. Residues: CASTPGTGGHEQYF. The chain couples TRBV12-3 or TRBV12-4 to TRBJ2-7; the match to TRBD1 covers 11 bases. The CDR3 contains 14 residues. The ends lost 7 bases at V and 5 bases at J; junction bases unmatched: 7.

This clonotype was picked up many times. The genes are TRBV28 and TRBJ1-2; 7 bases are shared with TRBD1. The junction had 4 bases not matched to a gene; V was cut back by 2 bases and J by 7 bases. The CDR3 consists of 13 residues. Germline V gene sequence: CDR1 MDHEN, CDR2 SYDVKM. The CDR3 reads CASSLRDSFGYTF. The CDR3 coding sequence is TGTGCCAGCAGTTTACGGGACAGTTTTGGCTACACCTTC.

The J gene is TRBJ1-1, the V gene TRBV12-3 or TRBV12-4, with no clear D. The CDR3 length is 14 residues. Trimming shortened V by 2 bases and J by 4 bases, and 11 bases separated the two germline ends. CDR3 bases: TGTGCCAGCAGTTTATTGACGGCCGGCACTGAAGCTTTCTTT. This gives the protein CASSLLTAGTEAFF.

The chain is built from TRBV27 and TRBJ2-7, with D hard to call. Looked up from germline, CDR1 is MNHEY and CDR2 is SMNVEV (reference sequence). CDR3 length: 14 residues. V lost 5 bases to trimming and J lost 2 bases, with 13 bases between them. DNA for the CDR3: TGTGCCAGCAGTCCAGTAGACGGAGCCTACGAGCAGTACTTC. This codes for CASSPVDGAYEQYF.

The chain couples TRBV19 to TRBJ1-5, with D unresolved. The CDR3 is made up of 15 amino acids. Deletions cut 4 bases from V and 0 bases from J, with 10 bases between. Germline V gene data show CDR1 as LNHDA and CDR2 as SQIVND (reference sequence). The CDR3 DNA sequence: TGTGCCAGTAGTAGTCGTATGGGTAGCAATCAGCCCCAGCATTTT. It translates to CASSSRMGSNQPQHF. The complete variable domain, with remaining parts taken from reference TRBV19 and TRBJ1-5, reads DGGITQSPKYLFRKEGQNVTLSCEQNLNHDAMYWYRQDPGQGLRLIYYSQIVNDFQKGDIAEGYSVSREKKESFPLTVTSAQKNPTAFYLCASSSRMGSNQPQHFGDGTRLSIL.

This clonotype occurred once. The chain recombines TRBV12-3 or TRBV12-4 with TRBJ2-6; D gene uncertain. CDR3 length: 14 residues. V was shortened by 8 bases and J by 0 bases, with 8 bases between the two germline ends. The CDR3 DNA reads TGTGCCAGCTGGGGTAGCTCTGGGGCCAACGTCCTGACTTTC. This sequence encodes CASWGSSGANVLTF.

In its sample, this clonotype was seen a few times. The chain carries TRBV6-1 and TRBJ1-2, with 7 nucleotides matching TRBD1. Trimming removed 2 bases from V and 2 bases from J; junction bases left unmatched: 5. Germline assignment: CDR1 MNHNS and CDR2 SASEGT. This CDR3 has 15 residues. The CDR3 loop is CASSESARGNYGYTF. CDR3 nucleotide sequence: TGTGCCAGCAGTGAAAGTGCCAGGGGGAACTATGGCTACACCTTC.

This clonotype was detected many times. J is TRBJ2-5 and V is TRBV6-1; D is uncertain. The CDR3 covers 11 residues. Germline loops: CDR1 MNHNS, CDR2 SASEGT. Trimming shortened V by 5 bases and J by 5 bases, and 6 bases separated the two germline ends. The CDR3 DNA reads TGTGCCAGCAGTTATTTGGAGACCCAGTACTTC. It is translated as CASSYLETQYF.

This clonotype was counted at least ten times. The CDR3, as DNA: TGCAGTGCGTCCCGACAGGCCAACACTGAAGCTTTCTTT. Its translation: CSASRQANTEAFF. V usage is TRBV20-1 and J usage is TRBJ1-1, with D possibly TRBD1 on 6 matching bases. V lost 6 bases and J 2 bases, leaving 13 bases between the germline ends. Germline V gene lookup returns CDR1 DFQATT and CDR2 SNEGSKA (reference sequence). This CDR3 contains 13 residues.

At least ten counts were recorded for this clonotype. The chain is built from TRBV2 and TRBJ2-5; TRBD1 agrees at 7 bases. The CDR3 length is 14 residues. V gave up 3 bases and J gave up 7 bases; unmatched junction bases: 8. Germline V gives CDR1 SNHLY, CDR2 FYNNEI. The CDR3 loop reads CASSERRQGVTQYF. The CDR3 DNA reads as TGTGCCAGCAGTGAGAGGAGACAGGGCGTGACCCAGTACTTC.

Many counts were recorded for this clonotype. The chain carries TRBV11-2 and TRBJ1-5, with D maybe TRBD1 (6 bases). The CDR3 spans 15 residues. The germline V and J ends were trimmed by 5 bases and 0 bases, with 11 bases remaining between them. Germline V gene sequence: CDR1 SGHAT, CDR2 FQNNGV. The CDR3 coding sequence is TGTGCCAGCAGCGTCGACAGGTTTAGCAATCAGCCCCAGCATTTT. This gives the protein CASSVDRFSNQPQHF. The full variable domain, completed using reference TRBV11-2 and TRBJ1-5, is EAGVAQSPRYKIIEKRQSVAFWCNPISGHATLYWYQQILGQGPKLLIQFQNNGVVDDSQLPKDRFSAERLKGVDSTLKIQPAKLEDSAVYLCASSVDRFSNQPQHFGDGTRLSIL.

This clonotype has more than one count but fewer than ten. The CDR3 bases are TGTGCCAGCAGTTTCTTGGCAGGGGGCGCGGGTGGCTACACCTTC. It codes for CASSFLAGGAGGYTF. The chain recombines TRBV12-3 or TRBV12-4 with TRBJ1-2; 8 bases match TRBD1. The CDR3 totals 15 residues. The trim removed 3 bases at V and 7 bases at J, leaving 10 bases unmatched.

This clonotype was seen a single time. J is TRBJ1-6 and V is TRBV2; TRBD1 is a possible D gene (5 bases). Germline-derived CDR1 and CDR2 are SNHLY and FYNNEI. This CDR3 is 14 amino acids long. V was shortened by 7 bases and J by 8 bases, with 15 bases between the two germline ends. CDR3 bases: TGTGCCAGCATCGCGCGACAGATCTATTCACCCCTCCACTTT. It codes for CASIARQIYSPLHF.

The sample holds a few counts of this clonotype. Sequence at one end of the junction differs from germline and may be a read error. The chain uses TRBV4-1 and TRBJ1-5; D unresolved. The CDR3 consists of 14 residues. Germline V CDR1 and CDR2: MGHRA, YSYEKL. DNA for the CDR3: TGCGCCAGCAGCCAAGGGGAGAGGAATCGGCCCCAGCATTTT. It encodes CASSQGERNRPQHF.

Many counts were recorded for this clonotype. CDR3 amino acids: CAWNSDRGTEAFF. In DNA, the CDR3 is TGTGCCTGGAATTCCGACAGGGGCACTGAAGCTTTCTTT. The chain joins TRBV30 to TRBJ1-1, with TRBD1 matching 8 bases. V lost 4 bases, J lost 4 bases, and 5 bases stayed unmatched. The CDR3 consists of 13 residues. Looked up from germline, CDR1 is GTSNPN and CDR2 is SVGIG (reference sequence).

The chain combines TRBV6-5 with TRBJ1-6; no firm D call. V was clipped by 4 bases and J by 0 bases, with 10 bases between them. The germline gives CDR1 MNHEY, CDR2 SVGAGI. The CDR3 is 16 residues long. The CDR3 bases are TGTGCCAGCAGTTGGTTGAGCAGCTCCTATAATTCACCCCTCCACTTT. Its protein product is CASSWLSSSYNSPLHF.